Here is one TCR beta chain with its context. The method was immunoSEQ multiplex PCR; TCRdb's version includes in-frame clones alone and lacks a portion of them. The sample has 90,000 to 95,000 clones, 88% seen once. The source of the sample is a study of blood T cell repertoires in COVID-19. Study as a whole: Specimens from acute and convalescent COVID-19 originated in the United States, Italy and Spain. T cells, B-cell-depleted T cells, or PBMCs supplied cDNA or gDNA.

The receptor comes from a woman over 75 with active COVID-19. Sequencing was carried out using peripheral blood.

CDR3 coding DNA: TGTGCCAGCAGCCAGGACAGGGCGGTCCGAGAGCAGTACTTC. Residues: CASSQDRAVREQYF. V and J are TRBV13 and TRBJ2-7; TRBD1 aligns across 8 bases. The CDR3 runs to 14 residues. Germline assignment: CDR1 PRHDT and CDR2 FYEKMQ (reference sequence). J was trimmed by 7 bases and V by 5 bases; bases with no gene match: 10.